This TCR beta chain is drawn from a study of cytomegalovirus exposure and HLA in healthy donors. Study-wide background: Of the donors genotyped, approximately 400 in all, about 81% fell in the Caucasian-associated ancestry cluster.

This clone was observed once. Its antigen is not identified. The CDR3 runs 15 residues. The germline CDR1 and CDR2 sequences are ENHRY and SYGVKD. Trimming took 4 bases from V and 7 from J; bases not matched to a gene: 8. Findings and limits, study-wide: Over 150 TCR beta chains were listed as cytomegalovirus-associated. In terms of immune exposure information, only CMV serostatus was available. Indistinguishability led to the exclusion of some V segments, TRBV6-2 and TRBV6-3 included.

The primer mix had 60 Vbeta and 13 Jbeta primers. Using immunoSEQ multiplex PCR, the repertoire was profiled, and TCRdb retains in-frame clones only, with some absent. The data show 270,000 or so clones, with 86% seen just once and roughly 4% held by the top ten. The sample taken for sequencing was PBMCs. The chain uses TRBV10-3 and TRBJ2-7; 12 bases match TRBD1. This TCR derives from a man in his forties in good health and CMV-seropositive. CDR3 nucleotide sequence: TGTGCCATCAGTGGCCCGGGACAGGGGGCCGGAGAGCAGTACTTC. Protein: CAISGPGQGAGEQYF.